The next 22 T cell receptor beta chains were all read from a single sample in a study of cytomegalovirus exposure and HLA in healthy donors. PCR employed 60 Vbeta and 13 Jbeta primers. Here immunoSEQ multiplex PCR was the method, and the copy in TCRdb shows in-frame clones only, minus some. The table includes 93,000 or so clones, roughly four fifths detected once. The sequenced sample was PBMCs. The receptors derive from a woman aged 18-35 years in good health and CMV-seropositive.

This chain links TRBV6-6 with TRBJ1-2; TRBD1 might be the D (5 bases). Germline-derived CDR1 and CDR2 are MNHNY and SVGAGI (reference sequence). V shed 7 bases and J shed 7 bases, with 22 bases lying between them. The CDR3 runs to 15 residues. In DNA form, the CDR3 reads TGTGCCAGCACCGAACCGGGACTCATCTTGGGTGGCTACACCTTC. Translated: CASTEPGLILGGYTF.

CDR3 DNA sequence: TGTGCCAGCAGTGGTAGCGGATACAATGAGCAGTTCTTC. This translates into CASSGSGYNEQFF. The genes are TRBV6-1 and TRBJ2-1; D is perhaps TRBD2 (6 bases). Per germline, CDR1 MNHNS and CDR2 SASEGT. This CDR3 is built from 13 residues. Between the trimmed V and J ends, which lost 4 bases and 4 bases, there was a span of 8 bases.

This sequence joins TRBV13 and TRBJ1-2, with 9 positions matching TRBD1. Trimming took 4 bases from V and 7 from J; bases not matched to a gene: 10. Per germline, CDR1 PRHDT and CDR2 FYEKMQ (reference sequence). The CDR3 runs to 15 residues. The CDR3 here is CASSSYGLQGAGYTF. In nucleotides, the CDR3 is TGTGCCAGCAGCTCTTACGGATTACAGGGGGCTGGCTACACCTTC.

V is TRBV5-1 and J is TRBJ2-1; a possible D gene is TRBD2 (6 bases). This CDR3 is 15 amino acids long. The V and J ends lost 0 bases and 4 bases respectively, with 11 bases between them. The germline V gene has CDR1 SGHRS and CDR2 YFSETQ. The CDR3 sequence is CASSLDAGKYNEQFF. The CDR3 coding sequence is TGCGCCAGCAGCTTGGATGCGGGGAAATACAATGAGCAGTTCTTC.

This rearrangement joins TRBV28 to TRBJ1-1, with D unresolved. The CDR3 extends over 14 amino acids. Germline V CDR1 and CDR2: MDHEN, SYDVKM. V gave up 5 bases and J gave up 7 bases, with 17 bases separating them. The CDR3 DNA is TGTGCCAGCAGTCGGAGCGGCCCGTATTTTGAAGCTTTCTTT. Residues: CASSRSGPYFEAFF.

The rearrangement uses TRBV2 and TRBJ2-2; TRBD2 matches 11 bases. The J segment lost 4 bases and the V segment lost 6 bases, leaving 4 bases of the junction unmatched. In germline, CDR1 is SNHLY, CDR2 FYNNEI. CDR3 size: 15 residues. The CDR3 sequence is CASSAGTSGTGELFF. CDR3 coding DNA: TGTGCCAGCAGCGCCGGGACTAGCGGCACCGGGGAGCTGTTTTTT. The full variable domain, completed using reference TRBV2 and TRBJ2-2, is EPEVTQTPSHQVTQMGQEVILRCVPISNHLYFYWYRQILGQKVEFLVSFYNNEISEKSEIFDDQFSVERPDGSNFTLKIRSTKLEDSAMYFCASSAGTSGTGELFFGEGSRLTVL.

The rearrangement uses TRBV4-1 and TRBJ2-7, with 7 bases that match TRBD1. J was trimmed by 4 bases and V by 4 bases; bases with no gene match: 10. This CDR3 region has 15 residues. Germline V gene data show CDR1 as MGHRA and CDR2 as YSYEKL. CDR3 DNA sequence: TGCGCCAGCAGCCCTTGGGACAGCCTGCCTTACGAGCAGTACTTC. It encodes CASSPWDSLPYEQYF.

This chain's CDR3 is CASSLVRDPYNEQFF. The CDR3 nucleotides read TGCGCCAGCAGCTTGGTGCGGGACCCCTACAATGAGCAGTTCTTC. The rearrangement links TRBV5-1 to TRBJ2-1, with a tentative D call TRBD2 (6 bases). V lost 0 bases to trimming and J lost 2 bases, with 9 bases between them. The CDR3 has 15 amino acids. Germline V gene sequence: CDR1 SGHRS, CDR2 YFSETQ.

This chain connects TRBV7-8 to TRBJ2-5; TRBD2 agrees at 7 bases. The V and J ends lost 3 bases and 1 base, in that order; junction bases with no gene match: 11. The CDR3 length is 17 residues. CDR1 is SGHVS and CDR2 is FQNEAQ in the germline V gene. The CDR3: CASSFRYPGGRQETQYF. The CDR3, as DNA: TGTGCCAGCAGCTTTAGGTATCCGGGAGGACGCCAAGAGACCCAGTACTTC.

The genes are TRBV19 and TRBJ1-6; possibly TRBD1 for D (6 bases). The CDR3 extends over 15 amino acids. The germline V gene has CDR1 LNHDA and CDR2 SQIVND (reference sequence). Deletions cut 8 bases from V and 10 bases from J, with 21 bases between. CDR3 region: CASSSGAGESSPLHF. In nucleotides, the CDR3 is TGTGCCAGTTCATCGGGGGCGGGGGAAAGCTCACCCCTCCACTTT.

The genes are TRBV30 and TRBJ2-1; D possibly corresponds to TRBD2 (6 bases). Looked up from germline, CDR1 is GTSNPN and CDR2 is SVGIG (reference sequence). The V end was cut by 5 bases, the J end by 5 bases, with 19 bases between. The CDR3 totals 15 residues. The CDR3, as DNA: TGTGCCTGGCGATGGGCCCTAGCGAGCCACAATGAGCAGTTCTTC. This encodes CAWRWALASHNEQFF.

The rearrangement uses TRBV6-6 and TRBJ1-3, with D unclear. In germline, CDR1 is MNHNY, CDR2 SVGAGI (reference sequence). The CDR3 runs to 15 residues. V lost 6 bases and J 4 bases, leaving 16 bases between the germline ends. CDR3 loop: CASSPRVGHGNTIYF. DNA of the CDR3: TGTGCCAGCAGCCCCCGTGTTGGGCACGGAAACACCATATATTTT.

In DNA, the CDR3 is TGTGCCAGCAGCCAAGTTTCCAGACTAGCGGGAGCGTACAATGAGCAGTTCTTC. Encoded protein: CASSQVSRLAGAYNEQFF. V gene TRBV4-2 combines with J gene TRBJ2-1; 12 nucleotides agree with TRBD2. Germline loops: CDR1 LGHNA, CDR2 YNFKEQ. The CDR3 length is 18 residues. With V trimmed by 1 base and J by 4 bases, 8 bases remained unmatched.

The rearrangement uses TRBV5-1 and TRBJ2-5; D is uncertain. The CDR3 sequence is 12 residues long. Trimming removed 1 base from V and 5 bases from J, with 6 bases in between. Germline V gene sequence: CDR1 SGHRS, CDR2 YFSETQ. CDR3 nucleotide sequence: TGCGCCAGCAGCTTGACGGAGGAGACCCAGTACTTC. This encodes CASSLTEETQYF.

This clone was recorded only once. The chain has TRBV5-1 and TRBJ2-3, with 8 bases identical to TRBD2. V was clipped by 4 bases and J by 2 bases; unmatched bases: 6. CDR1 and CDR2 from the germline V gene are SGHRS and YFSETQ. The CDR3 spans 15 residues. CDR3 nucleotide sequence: TGCGCCAGCAGCACTCCAGCGGGGGCCACAGATACGCAGTATTTT. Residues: CASSTPAGATDTQYF.

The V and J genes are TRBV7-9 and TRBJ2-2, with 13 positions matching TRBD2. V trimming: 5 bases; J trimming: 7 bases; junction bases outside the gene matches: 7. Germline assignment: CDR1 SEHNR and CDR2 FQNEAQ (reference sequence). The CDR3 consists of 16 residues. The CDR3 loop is CASSPRGLAGFGELFF. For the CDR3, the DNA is TGTGCCAGCAGCCCGAGGGGACTAGCGGGATTCGGGGAGCTGTTTTTT.

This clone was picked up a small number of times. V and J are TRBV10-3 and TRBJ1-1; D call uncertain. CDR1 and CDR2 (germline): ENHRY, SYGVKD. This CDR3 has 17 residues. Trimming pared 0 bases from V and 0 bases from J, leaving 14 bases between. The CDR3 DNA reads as TGTGCCATCAGTGAGTCGAGTCGGGTATTCTTGAACACTGAAGCTTTCTTT. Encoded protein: CAISESSRVFLNTEAFF.

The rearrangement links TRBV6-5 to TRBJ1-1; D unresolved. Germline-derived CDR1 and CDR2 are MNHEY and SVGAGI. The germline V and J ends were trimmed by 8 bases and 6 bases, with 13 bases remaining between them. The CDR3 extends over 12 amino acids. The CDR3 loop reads CASVGDGSEAFF. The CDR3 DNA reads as TGTGCCAGCGTAGGTGACGGGTCTGAAGCTTTCTTT.

The CDR3 DNA reads TGCGCCAGCAGCCCAAGGGACAGGGGGGCCTACGAGCAGTACTTC. Translation: CASSPRDRGAYEQYF. This chain uses TRBV4-1 with TRBJ2-7, with 11 bases that match TRBD1. V lost 4 bases, J lost 2 bases, and 4 bases stayed unmatched. Germline values: CDR1 MGHRA, CDR2 YSYEKL. The CDR3 runs 15 residues.

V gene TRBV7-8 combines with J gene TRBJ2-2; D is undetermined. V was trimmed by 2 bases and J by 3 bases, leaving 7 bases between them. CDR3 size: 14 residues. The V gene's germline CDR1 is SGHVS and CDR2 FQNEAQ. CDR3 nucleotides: TGTGCCAGCAGCTTAAACACCTACACCGGGGAGCTGTTTTTT. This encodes CASSLNTYTGELFF. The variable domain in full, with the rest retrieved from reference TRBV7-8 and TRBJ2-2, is GAGVSQSPRYKVAKRGQDVALRCDPISGHVSLFWYQQALGQGPEFLTYFQNEAQLDKSGLPSDRFFAERPEGSVSTLKIQRTQQEDSAVYLCASSLNTYTGELFFGEGSRLTVL.

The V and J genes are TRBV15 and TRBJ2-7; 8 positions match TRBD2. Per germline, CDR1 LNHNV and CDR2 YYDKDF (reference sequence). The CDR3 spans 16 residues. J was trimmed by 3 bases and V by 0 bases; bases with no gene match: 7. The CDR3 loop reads CATSRDRTSLGYEQYF. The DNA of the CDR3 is TGTGCCACCAGCAGAGATAGGACTAGCCTAGGCTACGAGCAGTACTTC.

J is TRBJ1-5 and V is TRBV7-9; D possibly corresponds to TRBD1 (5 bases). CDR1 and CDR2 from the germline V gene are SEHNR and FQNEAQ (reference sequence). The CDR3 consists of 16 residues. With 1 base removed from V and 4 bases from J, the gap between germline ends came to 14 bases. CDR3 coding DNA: TGTGCCAGCAGCTTAGAAGGGAGGGGTTCGAATCAGCCCCAGCATTTT. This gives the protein CASSLEGRGSNQPQHF.